These T cell receptor beta chains were read from a single sample in a study of blood T cell repertoires in COVID-19. Assay: immunoSEQ multiplex PCR; the TCRdb copy retains only in-frame clones and omits some. The table lists some 33,000 clones, approximately 85% of them singletons. Specimen: peripheral blood. These receptors all stem from a human donor in a cohort sampled during active COVID-19. The CDR3 runs from the conserved cysteine through the conserved F or W. The D gene is left open where the match is weak. Only part of the rows carry a size: once, few, many, or a class if the clone is expanded.

v_gene	d_gene	j_gene	abundance	CDR3nt	CDR3aa
TRBV11-2	NA	TRBJ1-1	NA	TGTGCCAGCAGCTTACGTCCAGATTGGGCGAACACTGAAGCTTTCTTT	CASSLRPDWANTEAFF
TRBV7-3	TRBD1	TRBJ1-6	NA	TGTGCCAGCAGCTTAAGACCCGGGACAGCTAATTCACCCCTCCACTTT	CASSLRPGTANSPLHF
TRBV7-3	TRBD1	TRBJ1-1	NA	TGTGCCAGCAGCTGGACAGGTACCGATGAAGCTTTCTTT	CASSWTGTDEAFF
TRBV2	NA	TRBJ1-2	NA	TGTGCCAGCAGTGAGGAGTCGAGTAACTATGGCTACACCTTC	CASSEESSNYGYTF
TRBV9	NA	TRBJ1-5	NA	TGTGCCAGCAGCGCCGGGTCCTTTAGCAATCAGCCCCAGCATTTT	CASSAGSFSNQPQHF
TRBV19	TRBD1	TRBJ2-7	NA	TGTGCCAGTAGTGAATCCGGGACAGGGCCCTACGAGCAGTACTTC	CASSESGTGPYEQYF
TRBV14	TRBD1	TRBJ2-2	NA	TGTGCCAGCAGGCCCACGACAGGGGGCTTCACCGGGGAGCTGTTTTTT	CASRPTTGGFTGELFF
TRBV6-6	NA	TRBJ2-7	NA	TGTGCCAGCCACAACTCCTACGAGCAGTACTTC	CASHNSYEQYF
TRBV7-3	TRBD2	TRBJ2-3	NA	TGTGCCAGCAGCCATCACTGGACTAGCGGGAAGGATACGCAGTATTTT	CASSHHWTSGKDTQYF
TRBV3-1/TRBV3-2	TRBD2	TRBJ2-3	NA	TGTGCCAGCAGCCAAGATAAGGGACTAGCGGGGGGGCCGACAGATACGCAGTATTTT	CASSQDKGLAGGPTDTQYF
TRBV6-5	NA	TRBJ2-7	NA	TGTGCCAGCACCGAGGGGAGGGGGGAGCAGTACTTC	CASTEGRGEQYF
TRBV28	NA	TRBJ1-1	NA	TGTGCCAGCAGTTTTGGGTCGGGGGGGGTGAACACTGAAGCTTTCTTT	CASSFGSGGVNTEAFF
TRBV7-3	NA	TRBJ1-6	NA	TGTGCCAGCAGCTTATCTCCGTTTAATTCACCCCTCCACTTT	CASSLSPFNSPLHF
TRBV11-3	NA	TRBJ2-1	NA	TGTGCCAGCAGCCCGGACGGGAATTTATACAATGAGCAGTTCTTC	CASSPDGNLYNEQFF
TRBV5-6	NA	TRBJ2-7	NA	TGTGCCAGCAGTTTGGGGAGCTCCTACGAGCAGTACTTC	CASSLGSSYEQYF
TRBV7-6	NA	TRBJ2-1	NA	TGTGCCAGCAGCCTATCTGCAGGGACTTACAATGAGCAGTTCTTC	CASSLSAGTYNEQFF
TRBV2	TRBD2	TRBJ2-4	NA	TGTGCCAGCAGTGAGTTTGGGGAGGGAGCCAAAAACATTCAGTACTTC	CASSEFGEGAKNIQYF
TRBV5-8	NA	TRBJ1-5	few	TGTGCCAGCAGCTTGGAAGGGGGACACCCAGCCCTCTTGGATCAGCCCCAGCATTTT	CASSLEGGHPALLDQPQHF
TRBV7-9	NA	TRBJ1-4	NA	TGTGCCAGCAGTCCCCGAGGAGCGAGGTCAGATGAAAAACTGTTTTTT	CASSPRGARSDEKLFF
TRBV19	NA	TRBJ1-3	NA	TGTGCCAGTAGTATACGTCCAGATTCTGGAAACACCATATATTTT	CASSIRPDSGNTIYF
TRBV27	TRBD2	TRBJ2-3	NA	TGTGCCAGCAGCGACCGGACTAGCGGAGATACGCAGTATTTT	CASSDRTSGDTQYF
TRBV5-6	TRBD2	TRBJ2-7	once	TGTGCCAGCAGCTCTCTAGCGGGAGCTTACGAGCAGTACTTC	CASSSLAGAYEQYF
TRBV7-9	TRBD2	TRBJ2-1	few	TGTGCCAGCAGCTTAGATTCCAGCGGGAGGTGGAATGAGCAGTTCTTC	CASSLDSSGRWNEQFF
TRBV6-5	NA	TRBJ1-1	NA	TGTGCCAGCAGTTACTCCCCCGGGACTGAAGCTTTCTTT	CASSYSPGTEAFF
TRBV29-1	NA	TRBJ1-3	once	TGCAGCGTTGCCGGGTTTGGAAACACCATATATTTT	CSVAGFGNTIYF
TRBV19	NA	TRBJ1-1	NA	TGTGCCAGTATTCAGACAGCCGTGAACACTGAAGCTTTCTTT	CASIQTAVNTEAFF
TRBV5-4	TRBD1	TRBJ1-6	NA	TGTGCCAGCAGCACCGGACAGGGGGCCGCGAATTCACCCCTCCACTTT	CASSTGQGAANSPLHF
TRBV10-3	NA	TRBJ2-7	NA	TGTGCCATCAGTAACCAACAGGTAACCGGCGAGCAGTACTTC	CAISNQQVTGEQYF
TRBV19	NA	TRBJ2-1	NA	TGTGCCAGTAGTATGGGGGGTTACAATGAGCAGTTCTTC	CASSMGGYNEQFF
TRBV2	NA	TRBJ2-3	NA	TGTGCCAGCAAGGTAGCGAGAACGAGGGCAGATACGCAGTATTTT	CASKVARTRADTQYF
TRBV30	NA	TRBJ1-3	NA	TGTGCCTGGAGCTTCGGGGGTGCCAACACCATATATTTT	CAWSFGGANTIYF